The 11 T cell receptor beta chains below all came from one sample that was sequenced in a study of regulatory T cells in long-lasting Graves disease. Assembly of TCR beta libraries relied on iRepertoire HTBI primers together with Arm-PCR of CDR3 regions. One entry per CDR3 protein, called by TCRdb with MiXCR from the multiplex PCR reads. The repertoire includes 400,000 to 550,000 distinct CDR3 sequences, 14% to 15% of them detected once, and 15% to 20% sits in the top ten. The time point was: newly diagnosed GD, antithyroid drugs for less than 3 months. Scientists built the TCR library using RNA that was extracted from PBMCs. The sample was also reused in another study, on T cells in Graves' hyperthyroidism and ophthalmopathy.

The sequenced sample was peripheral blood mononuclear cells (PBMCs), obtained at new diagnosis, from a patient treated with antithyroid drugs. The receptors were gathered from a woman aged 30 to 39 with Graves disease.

CDR3: CATSRLGGRADGGKNIQYF. CDR3 coding DNA: TGTGCCACCAGCCGTCTGGGCGGGAGGGCCGACGGGGGCAAAAACATTCAGTACTTC. This chain joins TRBV15 and TRBJ2-4, with TRBD2 matching 9 bases. The CDR3 is 19 residues long. Germline loops: CDR1 LNHNV, CDR2 YYDKDF (reference sequence). V lost 5 bases to trimming and J lost 3 bases; unmatched junction nucleotides: 17.

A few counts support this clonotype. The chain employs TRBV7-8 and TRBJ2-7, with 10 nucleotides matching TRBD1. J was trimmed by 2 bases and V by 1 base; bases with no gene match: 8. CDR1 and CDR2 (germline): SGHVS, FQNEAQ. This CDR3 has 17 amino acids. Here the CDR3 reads CASSLVVAGTGAYEQYF. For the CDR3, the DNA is TGTGCCAGCAGCTTAGTAGTTGCCGGGACAGGGGCCTACGAGCAGTACTTC.

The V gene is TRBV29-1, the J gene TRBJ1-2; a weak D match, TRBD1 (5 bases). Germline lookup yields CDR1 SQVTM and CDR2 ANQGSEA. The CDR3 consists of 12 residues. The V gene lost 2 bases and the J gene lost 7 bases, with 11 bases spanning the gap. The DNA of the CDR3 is TGCAGCGTTGAAAAAGGGGCGGGTGGCTACACCTTC. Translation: CSVEKGAGGYTF. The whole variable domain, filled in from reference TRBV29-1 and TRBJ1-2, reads SAVISQKPSRDICQRGTSLTIQCQVDSQVTMMFWYRQQPGQSLTLIATANQGSEATYESGFVIDKFPISRPNLTFSTLTVSNMSPEDSSIYLCSVEKGAGGYTFGSGTRLTVV.

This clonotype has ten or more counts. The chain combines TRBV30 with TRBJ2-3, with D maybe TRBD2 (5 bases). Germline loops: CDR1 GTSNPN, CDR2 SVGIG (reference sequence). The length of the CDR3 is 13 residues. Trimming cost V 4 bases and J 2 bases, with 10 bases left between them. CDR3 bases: TGTGCCTGGATTCCGGGGATCACAGATACGCAGTATTTT. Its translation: CAWIPGITDTQYF. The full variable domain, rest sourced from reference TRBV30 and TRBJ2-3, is SQTIHQWPATLVQPVGSPLSLECTVEGTSNPNLYWYRQAAGRGLQLLFYSVGIGQISSEVPQNLSASRPQDRQFILSSKKLLLSDSGFYLCAWIPGITDTQYFGPGTRLTVL.

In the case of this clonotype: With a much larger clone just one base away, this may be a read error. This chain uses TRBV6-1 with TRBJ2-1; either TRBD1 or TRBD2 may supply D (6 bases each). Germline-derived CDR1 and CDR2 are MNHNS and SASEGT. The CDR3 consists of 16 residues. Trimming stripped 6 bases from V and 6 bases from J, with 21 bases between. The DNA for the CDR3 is TGTGCCAGCAGCGCCCCCAAGGGGGGTGGTGGCAATGAGCAGTTCTTC. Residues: CASSAPKGGGGNEQFF.

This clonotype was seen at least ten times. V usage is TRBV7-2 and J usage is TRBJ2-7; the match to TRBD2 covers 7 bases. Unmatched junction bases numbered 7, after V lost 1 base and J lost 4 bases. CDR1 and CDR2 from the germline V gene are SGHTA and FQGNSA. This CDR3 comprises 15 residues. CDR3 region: CASSLVSGEGYEQYF. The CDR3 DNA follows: TGTGCCAGCAGCTTAGTTTCCGGGGAGGGGTACGAGCAGTACTTC.

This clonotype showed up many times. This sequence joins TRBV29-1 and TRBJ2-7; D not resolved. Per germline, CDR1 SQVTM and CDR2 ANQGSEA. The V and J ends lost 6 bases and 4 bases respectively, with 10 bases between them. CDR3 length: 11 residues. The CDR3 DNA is TGCAGCGTAGGTGGAAATTACGAGCAGTACTTC. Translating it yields CSVGGNYEQYF.

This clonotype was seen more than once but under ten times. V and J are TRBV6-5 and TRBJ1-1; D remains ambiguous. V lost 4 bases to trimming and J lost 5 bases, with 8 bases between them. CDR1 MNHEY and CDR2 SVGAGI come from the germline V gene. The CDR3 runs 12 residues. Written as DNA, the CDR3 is TGTGCCAGCAGTTGGGTTCGAACTGAAGCTTTCTTT. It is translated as CASSWVRTEAFF.

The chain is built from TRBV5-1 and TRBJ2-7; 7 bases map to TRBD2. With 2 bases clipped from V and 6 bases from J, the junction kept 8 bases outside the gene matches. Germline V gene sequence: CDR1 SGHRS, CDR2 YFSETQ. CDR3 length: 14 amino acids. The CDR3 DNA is TGCGCCAGCAGCTTCACGGGAGGCCGAGGCGAGCAGTACTTC. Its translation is CASSFTGGRGEQYF.

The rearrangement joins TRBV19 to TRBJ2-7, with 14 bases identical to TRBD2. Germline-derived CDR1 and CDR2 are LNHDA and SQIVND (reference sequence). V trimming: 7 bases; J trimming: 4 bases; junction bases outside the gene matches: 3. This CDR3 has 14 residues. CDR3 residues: CASKGLAGGYEQYF. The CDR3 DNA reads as TGTGCCAGTAAAGGACTAGCGGGAGGATACGAGCAGTACTTC.

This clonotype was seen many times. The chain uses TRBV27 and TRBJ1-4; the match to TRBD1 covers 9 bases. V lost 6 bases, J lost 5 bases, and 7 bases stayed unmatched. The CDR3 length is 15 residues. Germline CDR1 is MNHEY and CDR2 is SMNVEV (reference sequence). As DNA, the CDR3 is TGTGCCAGCAGGCGACAGGGGGTGTTGAATGAAAAACTGTTTTTT. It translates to CASRRQGVLNEKLFF.